Presented here are 25 T cell receptor beta chains from one specimen sequenced in a study of blood T cell repertoires in COVID-19. Assay used: immunoSEQ multiplex PCR; TCRdb lists only in-frame clones, some missing. The table shows about 330,000 clones, with about four fifths occurring only once. The sample taken for sequencing was peripheral blood. The origin of the receptors is a woman aged 50 to 60 with acute or convalescent COVID-19.

The V call is TRBV2, the J call TRBJ1-5; 9 bases match TRBD1. This CDR3 has 13 amino acids. V was pared by 7 bases and J by 9 bases, with 7 bases of the junction left unmatched. Germline CDR1 is SNHLY and CDR2 is FYNNEI. The CDR3 DNA follows: TGTGCCAGCACGGGACAGGGACTTATGCCCCAGCATTTT. It codes for CASTGQGLMPQHF.

The chain uses TRBV6-2 or TRBV6-3 and TRBJ2-3, with 9 bases aligning to TRBD1. The germline V gene has CDR1 MNHEY and CDR2 SVGEGT. Trimming took 2 bases from V and 6 from J; bases not matched to a gene: 12. The CDR3 is 17 amino acids. CDR3 bases: TGTGCCAGCAGTTACACCAGGACAGGGGCGGGTGAGGATACGCAGTATTTT. This sequence encodes CASSYTRTGAGEDTQYF.

Turning to this clone: In the same sample, other DNA sequences code for this CDR3. V and J are TRBV12-3 or TRBV12-4 and TRBJ1-2; TRBD1 aligns across 9 bases. The V segment lost 5 bases and the J segment 8 bases; nucleotides outside the gene matches: 6. This CDR3 has 13 amino acids. The CDR3 here is CASSPRTGDGYTF. The CDR3 region has the DNA TGTGCCAGCAGTCCTAGGACAGGGGACGGCTACACCTTC.

The DNA of the CDR3 is TGCGCCAGCAGAGTTAGCATTCAGTACTTC. This encodes CASRVSIQYF. This chain connects TRBV10-1 to TRBJ2-4, with no clear D. The CDR3 extends over 10 amino acids. Germline-derived CDR1 and CDR2 are WNHNN and SYGVQD (reference sequence). V lost 6 bases and J lost 9, with 6 bases in between.

This clone was counted only a few times. The chain links TRBV19 to TRBJ2-5; TRBD1 agrees at 8 bases. Germline lookup yields CDR1 LNHDA and CDR2 SQIVND (reference sequence). The CDR3 is made up of 14 amino acids. Trimming at V came to 6 bases and at J to 3 bases, leaving 6 bases not matched to a gene. CDR3 amino acids: CASRHLTGEETQYF. The CDR3 DNA reads TGTGCCAGTAGACACCTGACAGGGGAAGAGACCCAGTACTTC.

The rearrangement links TRBV2 to TRBJ1-1; no firm D call. With 2 bases removed from V and 7 bases from J, the gap between germline ends came to 11 bases. The germline CDR1 and CDR2 sequences are SNHLY and FYNNEI. This CDR3 comprises 13 residues. CDR3 DNA sequence: TGTGCCAGCAGTGAAACTAGGGCGGATGAAGCTTTCTTT. It is translated as CASSETRADEAFF.

The rearrangement uses TRBV29-1 and TRBJ1-1; TRBD1 aligns across 7 bases. The CDR3 spans 13 residues. V lost 7 bases to trimming and J lost 0 bases; unmatched junction nucleotides: 5. Germline CDR1 is SQVTM and CDR2 is ANQGSEA. The CDR3 here is CSAMTGLNTEAFF. CDR3 coding DNA: TGCAGCGCTATGACAGGGTTGAACACTGAAGCTTTCTTT.

The V call is TRBV28, the J call TRBJ1-1, with unresolved D. CDR1 and CDR2 from the germline V gene are MDHEN and SYDVKM. Trimming removed 1 base from V and 3 bases from J, with 3 bases in between. This CDR3 is built from 12 residues. CDR3 DNA: TGTGCCAGCAGTTTATTCGACACTGAAGCTTTCTTT. Its translation is CASSLFDTEAFF.

V usage is TRBV25-1 and J usage is TRBJ2-1, with D possibly matching TRBD2 (5 bases). The V gene lost 1 base and the J gene lost 8 bases, with 15 bases spanning the gap. The CDR3 runs 15 residues. Germline values: CDR1 MGHDK, CDR2 SYGVNS. CDR3 nucleotide sequence: TGTGCCAGCAGTGAATTTTTAGCGAGTACGCATGAGCAGTTCTTC. Translating it yields CASSEFLASTHEQFF.

V usage is TRBV6-5 and J usage is TRBJ2-7; weak D call: TRBD1 (6 bases). The CDR3 contains 14 residues. Trimming removed 4 bases from V and 3 bases from J, with 13 bases in between. Germline V CDR1 and CDR2: MNHEY, SVGAGI. For the CDR3, the DNA is TGTGCCAGCAGTTTACAGGGCGGATTCTACGAGCAGTACTTC. Its translation is CASSLQGGFYEQYF.

This sequence joins TRBV5-6 and TRBJ1-4; no firm D call. From germline, CDR1 is SGHDT and CDR2 YYEEEE. V was trimmed by 6 bases and J by 5 bases, leaving 17 bases between them. The length of the CDR3 is 15 residues. CDR3 nucleotides: TGTGCCAGCACAAGGTGGACTGAGACAAATGAAAAACTGTTTTTT. Translating gives CASTRWTETNEKLFF.

The chain recombines TRBV2 with TRBJ1-2; 8 nucleotides line up with TRBD1. The CDR3 spans 14 residues. Germline lookup yields CDR1 SNHLY and CDR2 FYNNEI. The J segment lost 8 bases and the V segment lost 3 bases, leaving 8 bases of the junction unmatched. CDR3 nucleotide sequence: TGTGCCAGCAGTGACACCGGACAGGGCGGAGGCTACACCTTC. This translates into CASSDTGQGGGYTF.

The rearrangement joins TRBV12-5 to TRBJ1-5, with TRBD1 identical over 9 bases. The CDR3 length is 15 residues. The junction had 2 bases not matched to a gene; V was cut back by 1 base and J by 4 bases. Germline CDR1 is LGHNT and CDR2 is FRNRAP. The CDR3 loop is CASGLAQGANQPQHF. The CDR3 coding sequence is TGTGCTAGTGGTTTGGCACAGGGGGCGAATCAGCCCCAGCATTTT.

The genes are TRBV18 and TRBJ2-7; D perhaps matches TRBD1 (5 bases). This CDR3 has 17 amino acids. Germline values: CDR1 KGHSH, CDR2 LQKENI. Deletions cut 0 bases from V and 2 bases from J, with 17 bases between. The CDR3 coding sequence is TGTGCCAGCTCACCACCGACACAGGCCTGGGGCCCCTACGAGCAGTACTTC. Protein sequence: CASSPPTQAWGPYEQYF.

This sequence joins TRBV30 and TRBJ1-1; weak D call: TRBD1 (5 bases). From germline, CDR1 is GTSNPN and CDR2 SVGIG (reference sequence). CDR3 length equals 13 residues. V lost 0 bases, J lost 6 bases, and 11 bases lay in between. The CDR3 loop reads CAWSVLGGAEAFF. The CDR3 coding sequence is TGTGCCTGGAGTGTACTCGGGGGAGCTGAAGCTTTCTTT.

In its sample, this clone was seen once. This chain links TRBV30 with TRBJ1-5; D gene uncertain. V was pared by 4 bases and J by 1 base, with 11 bases between. The germline V gene encodes CDR1 GTSNPN and CDR2 SVGIG (reference sequence). The CDR3 runs 14 residues. The CDR3 is CAWTSGISNQPQHF. DNA of the CDR3: TGTGCCTGGACGAGCGGGATCAGCAATCAGCCCCAGCATTTT.

The chain recombines TRBV7-2 with TRBJ2-7; weak D call: TRBD1 (6 bases). The length of the CDR3 is 13 residues. The germline V and J ends were trimmed by 6 bases and 5 bases, with 14 bases remaining between them. Germline-derived CDR1 and CDR2 are SGHTA and FQGNSA. The CDR3 region has the DNA TGTGCCAGCAGAAGACCGACAGGTAACGAGCAGTACTTC. Encoded protein: CASRRPTGNEQYF.

This clone was counted only a few times. This rearrangement joins TRBV30 to TRBJ1-5, with 9 bases identical to TRBD1. The junction had 5 bases not matched to a gene; V was cut back by 2 bases and J by 0 bases. This CDR3 contains 16 residues. From germline, CDR1 is GTSNPN and CDR2 SVGIG (reference sequence). The CDR3 sequence is CAWSPNRGHSNQPQHF. The DNA for the CDR3 is TGTGCCTGGAGTCCTAACAGGGGGCATAGCAATCAGCCCCAGCATTTT.

The DNA of the CDR3 is TGTGCCAGCAGCTTAGCTAGCGGGACGAACACCGGGGAGCTGTTTTTT. Translated, it gives CASSLASGTNTGELFF. The chain combines TRBV7-8 with TRBJ2-2, with 8 positions matching TRBD2. Germline CDR1 SGHVS, CDR2 FQNEAQ. Losses at the gene ends were 0 bases for V and 0 bases for J; bases not matched to a gene: 0. CDR3 length equals 16 residues.

This chain links TRBV5-1 with TRBJ2-7; 10 nucleotides line up with TRBD1. This CDR3 is built from 14 residues. The J segment lost 0 bases and the V segment lost 3 bases, leaving 0 bases of the junction unmatched. CDR1 SGHRS and CDR2 YFSETQ come from the germline V gene. For the CDR3, the DNA is TGCGCCAGCAGCTGGACAGGGGGCTCCTACGAGCAGTACTTC. Its translation: CASSWTGGSYEQYF.

J is TRBJ1-4 and V is TRBV7-2, with D tentatively TRBD1 (6 bases). The CDR3 covers 15 residues. Looked up from germline, CDR1 is SGHTA and CDR2 is FQGNSA. The ends were cut back, 5 bases at V and 3 bases at J, with 13 bases in the middle. In DNA, the CDR3 is TGTGCCAGCAGCAGGGGGTGGAGTTCTAATGAAAAACTGTTTTTT. Translation: CASSRGWSSNEKLFF.

The rearrangement joins TRBV7-3 to TRBJ2-3, with D perhaps matching TRBD1 (6 bases). The CDR3 has 14 residues. V lost 5 bases, J lost 3 bases, and 12 bases lay in between. CDR1 and CDR2 (germline): SGHTA, FQGTGA. CDR3 DNA: TGTGCCAGCAGCACAGGGTCCGGGACAGATACGCAGTATTTT. The encoded protein is CASSTGSGTDTQYF.

This clone appeared many times. The gene calls are TRBV5-1 and TRBJ2-2; D perhaps matches TRBD2 (6 bases). CDR1 is SGHRS, CDR2 YFSETQ, per germline. The CDR3 has 16 residues. V lost 5 bases and J 6 bases, leaving 20 bases between the germline ends. The CDR3 region has the DNA TGCGCCAGCAGGCCCCTCGTGGCAGGGAGGTCCGGGGAGCTGTTTTTT. It specifies CASRPLVAGRSGELFF.

V usage is TRBV2 and J usage is TRBJ1-2, with a weak D call TRBD1 (6 bases). From germline, CDR1 is SNHLY and CDR2 FYNNEI. The CDR3 sequence is 13 residues long. V lost 3 bases to trimming and J lost 4 bases, with 9 bases between them. The DNA of the CDR3 is TGTGCCAGCAGTGACAGGGGCATCTATGGCTACACCTTC. Translated, it gives CASSDRGIYGYTF.

This clone was observed a handful of times. This sequence joins TRBV5-1 and TRBJ2-7; D is unclear. This CDR3 spans 15 amino acids. Trimming cost V 0 bases and J 0 bases, with 10 bases left between them. CDR1 and CDR2 (germline): SGHRS, YFSETQ. The CDR3 loop reads CASSLASGASYEQYF. CDR3 bases: TGCGCCAGCAGCTTGGCCTCAGGCGCCTCCTACGAGCAGTACTTC.